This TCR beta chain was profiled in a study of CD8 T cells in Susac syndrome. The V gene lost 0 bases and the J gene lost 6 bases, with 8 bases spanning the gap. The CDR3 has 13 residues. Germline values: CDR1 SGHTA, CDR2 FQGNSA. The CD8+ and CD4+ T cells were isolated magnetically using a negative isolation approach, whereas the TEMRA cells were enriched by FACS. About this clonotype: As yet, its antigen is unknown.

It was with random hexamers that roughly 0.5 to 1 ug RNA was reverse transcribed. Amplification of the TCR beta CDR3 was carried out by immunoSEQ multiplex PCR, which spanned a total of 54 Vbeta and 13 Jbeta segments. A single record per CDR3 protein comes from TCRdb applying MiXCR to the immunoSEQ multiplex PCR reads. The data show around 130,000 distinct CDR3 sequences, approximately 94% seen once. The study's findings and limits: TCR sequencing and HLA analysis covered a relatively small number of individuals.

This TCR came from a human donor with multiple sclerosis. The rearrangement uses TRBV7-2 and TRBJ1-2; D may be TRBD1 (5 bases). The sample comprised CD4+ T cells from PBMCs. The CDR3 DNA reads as TGTGCCAGCAGCTTAGCAGGGGCAAATGGCTACACCTTC. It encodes CASSLAGANGYTF.